Shown below are 25 T cell receptor beta chains from a single sample sequenced in a study of blood T cell repertoires in COVID-19. Libraries were prepared by immunoSEQ multiplex PCR; TCRdb keeps only in-frame clonotypes and omits some of them. Altogether approximately 75,000 clones are present, approximately 85% being singletons, with the ten largest covering roughly 5.5%. Specimen: peripheral blood. These receptors were obtained from a man at least 80 years old with acute or convalescent COVID-19.

The gene calls are TRBV11-2 and TRBJ1-6, with D unresolved. Germline CDR1 is SGHAT and CDR2 is FQNNGV. This CDR3 is built from 13 residues. V was clipped by 3 bases and J by 7 bases, with 7 bases between them. The CDR3 bases are TGTGCCAGCAGCTTCGACTCAAATTCACCCCTCCACTTT. Translation: CASSFDSNSPLHF.

The chain uses TRBV29-1 and TRBJ1-4, with D possibly TRBD1 on 5 matching bases. The CDR3 runs to 15 residues. The V end was cut by 7 bases, the J end by 3 bases, with 18 bases between. Germline values: CDR1 SQVTM, CDR2 ANQGSEA. The CDR3 reads CSAGGGRPPNEKLFF. The DNA for the CDR3 is TGCAGCGCCGGGGGGGGACGGCCCCCTAATGAAAAACTGTTTTTT.

The chain combines TRBV27 with TRBJ1-4; 10 bases align to TRBD1. Germline V gene sequence: CDR1 MNHEY, CDR2 SMNVEV (reference sequence). V was clipped by 6 bases and J by 0 bases; unmatched bases: 16. The CDR3 consists of 20 residues. The DNA for the CDR3 is TGTGCCAGCAGACGGCGAATAGGACAGGGGGGGGATTCAACTAATGAAAAACTGTTTTTT. This sequence encodes CASRRRIGQGGDSTNEKLFF.

The V and J genes are TRBV29-1 and TRBJ2-3, with 9 nucleotides matching TRBD2. Trimming at V came to 3 bases and at J to 0 bases, leaving 4 bases not matched to a gene. From germline, CDR1 is SQVTM and CDR2 ANQGSEA. The CDR3 totals 15 residues. Written as DNA, the CDR3 is TGCAGCGTTGAGCCTCTAGCGGGGAGCACAGATACGCAGTATTTT. It is translated as CSVEPLAGSTDTQYF.

This chain joins TRBV19 and TRBJ1-4; 7 nucleotides agree with TRBD1. In germline, CDR1 is LNHDA, CDR2 SQIVND (reference sequence). With 6 bases clipped from V and 6 bases from J, the junction kept 4 bases outside the gene matches. The CDR3 spans 13 residues. The chain's CDR3 is CASSGTADEKLFF. In DNA form, the CDR3 reads TGTGCCAGTAGCGGGACAGCGGATGAAAAACTGTTTTTT.

The genes are TRBV28 and TRBJ2-7; 7 nucleotides line up with TRBD1. The ends lost 5 bases at V and 0 bases at J; junction bases unmatched: 13. The length of the CDR3 is 17 residues. Per germline, CDR1 MDHEN and CDR2 SYDVKM. CDR3 DNA sequence: TGTGCCAGCAGTCCGGATTCCGGGACAGTTCACTCCTACGAGCAGTACTTC. Amino acids: CASSPDSGTVHSYEQYF.

The chain combines TRBV9 with TRBJ2-3; 10 nucleotides agree with TRBD2. J was trimmed by 8 bases and V by 0 bases; bases with no gene match: 15. This CDR3 is 18 amino acids long. Germline V lookup: CDR1 SGDLS, CDR2 YYNGEE. The CDR3 bases are TGTGCCAGCAGCGTAGGAGAGGATGAACTAGCGGGGAGAGGTACGCAGTATTTT. Translated: CASSVGEDELAGRGTQYF.

The chain couples TRBV10-3 to TRBJ1-4; D might be TRBD1 (5 bases). This CDR3 spans 14 amino acids. V lost 6 bases and J lost 5, with 13 bases in between. Germline loops: CDR1 ENHRY, CDR2 SYGVKD. CDR3 protein: CAIRSGRENEKLFF. The CDR3 DNA reads TGTGCCATCAGATCCGGCAGGGAAAATGAAAAACTGTTTTTT.

This clone was observed once. The V and J genes are TRBV3-1 (or the pseudogene TRBV3-2) and TRBJ2-2; the D gene is possibly TRBD1 (6 bases). The germline gives CDR1 LGHDT, CDR2 YNNKEL (reference sequence). V was cut by 0 bases and J by 4 bases, with 12 bases left in between. There are 16 residues in the CDR3. In DNA form, the CDR3 reads TGTGCCAGCAGCCAAGATCCTACAGGGCGCACCGGGGAGCTGTTTTTT. Protein: CASSQDPTGRTGELFF.

The J gene is TRBJ1-3, the V gene TRBV19; weak D call: TRBD1 (6 bases). V dropped 5 bases and J dropped 0 bases, with 14 bases sitting between them. This CDR3 contains 16 residues. Germline V gives CDR1 LNHDA, CDR2 SQIVND (reference sequence). The CDR3 DNA sequence: TGTGCCAGTAGTGTCGGACAGACTTCCTCTGGAAACACCATATATTTT. Residues: CASSVGQTSSGNTIYF.

The gene calls are TRBV6-6 and TRBJ2-7, with D possibly TRBD1 on 5 matching bases. Germline CDR1 is MNHNY and CDR2 is SVGAGI (reference sequence). This CDR3 has 13 amino acids. The germline V and J ends were trimmed by 6 bases and 0 bases, with 9 bases remaining between them. The CDR3: CASRETDSYEQYF. In DNA, the CDR3 is TGTGCCAGCAGGGAGACAGACTCCTACGAGCAGTACTTC.

The genes are TRBV9 and TRBJ2-3, with D possibly TRBD1 on 6 matching bases. The CDR3 extends over 16 amino acids. With 1 base removed from V and 2 bases from J, the gap between germline ends came to 14 bases. The germline V gene has CDR1 SGDLS and CDR2 YYNGEE. CDR3 bases: TGTGCCAGCAGCGTAACCATTCGACAGGACACAGATACGCAGTATTTT. Translation gives CASSVTIRQDTDTQYF.

This clone was counted once. This rearrangement joins TRBV6-2 or TRBV6-3 to TRBJ2-1, with 7 positions matching TRBD2. The CDR3 runs 14 residues. Germline V gene sequence: CDR1 MNHEY, CDR2 SVGEGT. Germline trimming cut 2 bases from V and 3 bases from J; bases unmatched to any gene: 1. DNA for the CDR3: TGTGCCAGCAGTTACAGGGAGGGCTACAATGAGCAGTTCTTC. Its translation: CASSYREGYNEQFF.

The chain carries TRBV11-2 and TRBJ1-3; the match to TRBD1 covers 8 bases. J lost 0 bases, V lost 1 base, and 8 bases had no gene match. Germline CDR1 is SGHAT and CDR2 is FQNNGV. The CDR3 has 18 residues. The CDR3 DNA reads TGTGCCAGCAGCTTAGTTGCGACAGGGGCTAGCTCTGGAAACACCATATATTTT. It is translated as CASSLVATGASSGNTIYF.

This clone showed up just a few times. The chain is built from TRBV2 and TRBJ2-1; possible D gene TRBD1, 6 bases. The length of the CDR3 is 14 residues. CDR1 SNHLY and CDR2 FYNNEI come from the germline V gene. V gave up 7 bases and J gave up 0 bases, with 10 bases separating them. CDR3 loop: CASKDRSSYNEQFF. The CDR3 nucleotides read TGTGCCAGCAAAGACAGGTCCTCCTACAATGAGCAGTTCTTC.

V and J are TRBV29-1 and TRBJ2-5; 10 bases align to TRBD1. The V gene end was trimmed by 8 bases and the J gene end by 3 bases; junction bases not matched to a gene: 3. This CDR3 spans 12 amino acids. Germline V gene lookup returns CDR1 SQVTM and CDR2 ANQGSEA. CDR3 in amino acids: CSYGTGEETQYF. Here the CDR3 DNA reads TGCAGCTATGGGACAGGGGAAGAGACCCAGTACTTC.

This rearrangement joins TRBV5-1 to TRBJ2-5; 8 bases are shared with TRBD1. From germline, CDR1 is SGHRS and CDR2 YFSETQ. J lost 5 bases, V lost 4 bases, and 10 bases had no gene match. The length of the CDR3 is 15 residues. CDR3 region: CASSQTGTGGETQYF. The DNA of the CDR3 is TGCGCCAGCAGCCAAACCGGGACAGGAGGGGAGACCCAGTACTTC.

The chain couples TRBV19 to TRBJ1-2; D remains unclear. The germline gives CDR1 LNHDA, CDR2 SQIVND (reference sequence). This CDR3 region has 14 residues. The V gene lost 4 bases and the J gene lost 3 bases, with 12 bases spanning the gap. The DNA of the CDR3 is TGTGCCAGTAGTAGGGAAGGGAGTGACTATGGCTACACCTTC. Protein sequence: CASSREGSDYGYTF.

The CDR3 nucleotides are TGTGCCAGCAGCTTAGTGGGGGGGCAGTATCAGCCCCAGCATTTT. It is translated as CASSLVGGQYQPQHF. The chain has TRBV11-2 and TRBJ1-5; D is possibly TRBD1 (6 bases). Per the germline V gene, CDR1 is SGHAT and CDR2 is FQNNGV. The length of the CDR3 is 15 residues. The V end was cut by 1 base, the J end by 5 bases, with 12 bases between.

This chain joins TRBV4-2 and TRBJ2-5; a weak D match, TRBD2 (7 bases). Trimming stripped 4 bases from V and 5 bases from J, with 11 bases between. The CDR3 spans 13 residues. Germline assignment: CDR1 LGHNA and CDR2 YNFKEQ. CDR3: CASSRGGGETQYF. CDR3 sequence (DNA): TGTGCCAGCAGCCGGGGAGGGGGGGAGACCCAGTACTTC.

The chain is built from TRBV6-1 and TRBJ1-2; a weak D match, TRBD1 (5 bases). From germline, CDR1 is MNHNS and CDR2 SASEGT. This CDR3 comprises 13 residues. Trimming took off 2 bases at V and 4 bases at J, with 8 bases between the two ends. CDR3 coding DNA: TGTGCCAGCAGTGAAATAGGGGTCTATGGCTACACCTTC. Translating gives CASSEIGVYGYTF.

The V and J genes are TRBV6-5 and TRBJ1-2; D not resolved. The CDR3 loop spans 15 amino acids. V was cut by 7 bases and J by 2 bases, with 17 bases left in between. Per germline, CDR1 MNHEY and CDR2 SVGAGI. CDR3 in amino acids: CASTGNPPLNYGYTF. As DNA, the CDR3 is TGTGCCAGCACGGGGAATCCTCCCCTCAACTATGGCTACACCTTC.

The rearrangement joins TRBV18 to TRBJ1-2, with D possibly being TRBD1 (5 bases). Germline-derived CDR1 and CDR2 are KGHSH and LQKENI. The V end lost 3 bases, the J end lost 7 bases, and 15 bases lay between the germline ends. The CDR3 consists of 14 residues. The CDR3, as DNA: TGTGCCAGCTCACCGACGGACAAATTGGGTGGCTACACCTTC. It translates to CASSPTDKLGGYTF.

This chain connects TRBV19 to TRBJ2-7; TRBD1 agrees at 7 bases. Germline CDR1 and CDR2: LNHDA and SQIVND (reference sequence). V lost 6 bases to trimming and J lost 4 bases; unmatched junction nucleotides: 9. The CDR3 is made up of 14 amino acids. CDR3 sequence: CASSLGTGEYEQYF. CDR3 bases: TGTGCCAGTAGCTTGGGAACAGGGGAATACGAGCAGTACTTC.

The genes are TRBV7-2 and TRBJ1-3, with a tentative D call TRBD1 (5 bases). Trimming pared 10 bases from V and 3 bases from J, leaving 7 bases between. Germline assignment: CDR1 SGHTA and CDR2 FQGNSA. This CDR3 spans 11 amino acids. The CDR3 region is CATTGGNTIYF. As DNA, the CDR3 is TGTGCCACTACAGGTGGAAACACCATATATTTT.